The sequence of this T cell receptor beta chain was determined in a study of T cell changes during pregnancy in multiple sclerosis. Details on this clone: The same CDR3 also results from other DNA sequences found in this sample.

The data were produced by immunoSEQ multiplex PCR, yet TCRdb's version contains in-frame clones alone and is incomplete. The table lists 50,000 to 60,000 clones, 80% to 90% of them singletons, with 0.55% to 0.65% in the top ten. The specimen was CD4+ T cells from peripheral blood mononuclear cells, collected in the first trimester of pregnancy. This clonotype originated in a female donor with multiple sclerosis, enrolled in a pregnancy study.

CDR3 region: CASSYDRNTEAFF. The DNA of the CDR3 is TGTGCCAGCAGCTACGACAGAAACACTGAAGCTTTCTTT. The rearrangement joins TRBV7-3 to TRBJ1-1, with D possibly matching TRBD1 (5 bases). The germline V and J ends were trimmed by 4 bases and 2 bases, with 8 bases remaining between them. Germline V gene sequence: CDR1 SGHTA, CDR2 FQGTGA. The CDR3 loop spans 13 amino acids.